This T cell receptor (beta chain) was obtained from a study of cytomegalovirus exposure and HLA in healthy donors (dated by TCRdb to 2015 to 2018). Concerning the study at large: In an earlier analysis of fewer than 750 of the donors, 276 Gb of sequence data and 117 million unique TCR beta sequences from about 190 million T cells were reported. Among several hundred genotyped donors of the cohort, an average of approximately 240,000 unique TCR beta nucleotide sequences was sequenced per donor, of which about 19% were non-productive. The study was designed to test whether signatures of past pathogen exposure could be identified by cataloging public T cell receptors. High-throughput TCR immunosequencing, statistical association of individual TCRs with disease status, and machine learning were combined to predict cytomegalovirus infection status. A later genetic analysis took genome-wide SNP genotypes for about 55% of the 666 donors and used that subset as a discovery cohort. To study patterns of TCR occurrence, a later analysis re-analyzed previously published TCR beta repertoires from 700 or so donors and added high-resolution HLA genotyping. About 5 DR-DQ haplotypes were handled as single units for association and clustering, since linkage in the cohort was strong. An early release covering 500 to 750 HLA-typed donors comprised approximately 300 gigabases of sequencing data and around 85 million unique TCR sequences. Class I and class II HLA loci were covered by the typing at four-digit resolution. In addition to the first cohort of 666 subjects, a separate validation cohort of 120 different subjects was used. Donor age, sex, ethnicity and CMV serostatus were collected together with the repertoire data. All discovery cohort repertoires had been generated on a single sequencing platform. The study used immunosequencing to profile the T cell repertoires of 600 to 850 subjects and linked those repertoires to cytomegalovirus serostatus. Of the 300 to 500 genotyped donors, over 80% were placed in the genetic ancestry cluster associated with self-reported Caucasian donors. Typing coverage differed by locus: A, B, C, DRB1 and DQB1 were typed in roughly 629-630 donors, DQA1 in 500 to 550, DPA1 in approximately 610, and DPB1 in just under 480. An earlier analysis of roughly 580 of the donors used high-throughput TCR beta sequencing to judge whether each TCR beta V gene segment behaved as functional or pseudogenic. In the later analysis, no new phenotypic data were used to find candidate immune exposures; instead, reliance was placed on TCR beta sequences and their occurrence across donors. Overall results and qualifications from the work: V-gene and J-gene trimming of TCR beta chains was associated with a missense DCLRE1C variant in a later genetic analysis, and the association was replicated in an independent cohort. A further reported finding was that TCR beta sequences accurately predicted the HLA-A and HLA-B alleles for most subjects in the first cohort. The cohort was sequenced for TCR beta chains only, and without alpha or paired-chain data the features that could be detected were limited. An earlier analysis of some 590 of the donors showed that most TCR beta V segments appeared in productive rearrangements either about 90% or about 30% of the time, which broadly matched IMGT annotations. Because counts were too low, roughly 18 rarely observed V segments, including chromosome 9 orphons, were left out of the earlier analysis of approximately 500 of the donors. When HLA alleles, especially DR and DQ, strongly co-occurred, TCR associations were difficult to assign to individual alleles. A few of the identified cytomegalovirus-associated TCR beta chains were confirmed in vitro to be specific for cytomegalovirus antigens. Several of the top co-occurrence clusters appeared to be linked to parvovirus B19, influenza, CMV and Epstein-Barr virus, according to a later analysis. Most CMV-associated TCR beta chains appeared to be HLA-restricted in a later analysis, and the HLA associations seemed to be driven largely by CMV exposure. The 87-base-pair reads could not distinguish some IMGT-functional V segments, including TRBV6-2 and TRBV6-3, so those segments were excluded. The authors suggested that the approach could potentially be generalized to other disease states and immunological phenotypes. Immune exposure information for the cohort was limited to CMV serostatus. The sequencing pipeline was judged likely to have produced a cluster of highly shared sequence variants as a technical artifact. According to a later genetic analysis, donors in an Asian-associated ancestry cluster had fewer N-insertions in productive TCRs than the approximately 610-donor mean. Correlated functional status among segregating V segments might reflect linkage disequilibrium, but an unknown experimental factor could not be ruled out. Presence/absence analyses assumed roughly uniform sequencing depth across donors, an assumption that may not hold. In a later analysis, the rate of TCR association differed among HLA loci, with DRB1 alleles having the most associated TCRs and HLA-C alleles having the fewest. At a false discovery rate of 0.05, a later analysis linked approximately 18,000 TCR beta sequences to specific HLA alleles. Across donors, most TCR sequences were observed very rarely, whereas some public TCRs were present in many individuals. The study listed approximately 150 TCR beta chains as associated with cytomegalovirus. Compared with equally common non-associated chains, HLA-associated TCR beta chains in a later analysis were more clonally expanded and had lower generation probabilities. Because some donors lacked HLA typing at each locus, the association tests relied only on the typed subset. The classifier was reported to diagnose cytomegalovirus status with high specificity and sensitivity in both the original and validation cohorts.

Looking up the germline V gene yields CDR1 SGHTA and CDR2 FQGTGA. Trimming leaves V shorter by 5 bases and J shorter by 6 bases, with the junction holding 4 bases beyond the gene matches. The cysteine opens and the phenylalanine closes a CDR3 of 13 amino acids. This entry keeps only the CDR3 DNA: 39 bases, framed from base 1. In total, 666 healthy bone marrow donors made up the cohort. At the time of sampling, every cohort member was nominally healthy, though immune exposures that went unrecorded were likely present. The donor tested CMV seropositive, placing the donor among the approximately 290 seropositive members of the cohort. Each donor provided a peripheral blood sample, and peripheral blood mononuclear cells were used for TCR beta sequencing. Genomic DNA was extracted from the blood cell samples with the Qiagen DNeasy Blood Extraction Kit. Notes on this clone: This receptor's antigen is unknown. The sample holds no much larger clone one base away, and base qualities are not on file.

The library was obtained by the immunoSEQ multiplex PCR assay. For the multiplex PCR, a mixture combining 60 forward primers for TCR Vbeta segments and 13 reverse primers for TCR Jbeta segments was used. A multiplex PCR assay on genomic DNA amplified the CDR3 region of rearranged TCR beta genes. On the Illumina HiSeq System, the amplified TCR beta libraries were sequenced as 87-base-pair reads. The study's processing was this. A later analysis counted some 74 million unique TCR beta chains across the 666 repertoires, and around 12 million of these chains were shared by at least two donors. To remove PCR and sequencing errors, raw reads were error-corrected and collapsed into unique sequences using a nearest-neighbor algorithm that merged closely related sequences. V, D and J gene segments were assigned by aligning CDR3 sequences to IMGT reference sequences. For a sequence to be retained, at least a six-nucleotide match to both a V gene segment and a J gene segment was required. A rearrangement counted as productive if the CDR3 had no stop codons and remained in frame with V and J, and every other rearrangement counted as non-productive. CDR3 was defined according to IMGT convention as the region running from the second conserved V-encoded cysteine to the conserved J-encoded phenylalanine. The earlier analysis of some 580 of the donors excluded any sequence lacking an unambiguous match to a single V gene segment. In an earlier analysis of a few hundred of the donors, V segments were called functional above 56.7% productive rearrangements and were called segregating when the between-donor standard deviation exceeded 5%. A statistical classification framework was built for diagnosing cytomegalovirus status from the catalog of TCR beta chain sequences. In a later analysis, V and J genes were assigned by comparing TCR nucleotide sequences against IMGT/GENE-DB human TR gene sequences. In a later analysis, CDR3 sequences and most-parsimonious VDJ recombination scenarios were assigned using the TCRdist pipeline. A later analysis defined each TCR beta chain by its CDR3 amino acid sequence plus V-gene family, and excluded reads lacking a unique V-gene family. To address suspected cross-contamination and a sequencing artifact, a later analysis removed a few hundred highly shared, low-generation-probability nucleotide sequences. For each public chain, a later analysis derived a clonal expansion index from normalized ranks of inferred template counts within each repertoire. In a later analysis, generation probabilities were computed with a VDJ recombination model fitted to out-of-frame rearrangements, and the resulting probabilities were checked against IGoR. A later analysis scored TCR-TCR, TCR-HLA and TCR-CMV co-occurrence with hypergeometric tests, applying a repertoire-size bias correction to TCR pairs. To estimate false discovery rates, a later analysis permuted the HLA or CMV assignments 20 times. In a later analysis, co-occurring TCRs were grouped with DBSCAN, and TCRdist sequence similarity was added when clustering was performed within HLA-allele-positive subsets. Co-occurrence clustering excluded repertoires with fewer than 30,000 or more than 120,000 public chains, plus five with anomalous nucleotide sharing. TCRdb limited this immuneACCESS table to in-frame rearrangements with V and J called. A share of clones is missing; checked studies link under half to unresolved V genes, and the rest is unexplained. V, J and clone size were drawn from that table, and D and trimming were deduced from the DNA. For this sample there are 110,000 or so clones; around 82% appear just once. The ten largest clonotypes hold less than 6% of the sample.

In this chain, TRBV7-3 is recombined with TRBJ2-1; 7 bases in between match TRBD2. Sequences were obtained from PBMCs. This clonotype originated in a woman in her thirties in good health and CMV-seropositive. The nucleotides are TGTGCCAGCAGCCGCTTAGCGGGCAATGAGCAGTTCTTC. This yields the protein CASSRLAGNEQFF.